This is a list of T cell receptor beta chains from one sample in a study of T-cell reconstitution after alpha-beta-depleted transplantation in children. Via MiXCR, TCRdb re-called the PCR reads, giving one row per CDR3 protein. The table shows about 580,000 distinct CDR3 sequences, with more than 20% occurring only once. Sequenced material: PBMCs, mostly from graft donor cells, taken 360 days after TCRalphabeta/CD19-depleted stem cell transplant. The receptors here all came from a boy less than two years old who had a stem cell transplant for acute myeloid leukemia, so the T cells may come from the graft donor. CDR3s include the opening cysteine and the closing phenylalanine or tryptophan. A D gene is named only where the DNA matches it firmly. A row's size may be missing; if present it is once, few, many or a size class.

CDR3nt: TGTGCCAGCTTACCCGCGGGTCAGGAGGGGAATGAGCAGTTCTTC
CDR3aa: CASLPAGQEGNEQFF
abundance: many
j_gene: TRBJ2-1
v_gene: TRBV12-1
d_gene: -

CDR3nt: TGTGCCAGCAGGCGGACAGCCCTTTTCGATCAGCCCCAGCATTTT
CDR3aa: CASRRTALFDQPQHF
abundance: -
j_gene: TRBJ1-5
v_gene: TRBV6-1
d_gene: -

CDR3nt: TGTGCCAGCAAAGGGACTAGCGGGCCGGCGGGACAAGAGACCCAGTACTTC
CDR3aa: CASKGTSGPAGQETQYF
abundance: many
j_gene: TRBJ2-5
v_gene: TRBV7-9
d_gene: TRBD2

CDR3nt: TGCAGTGCTAGAGATAATAAAAAGACAGGGAGGATCGGGGATGAGCAGTTCTTC
CDR3aa: CSARDNKKTGRIGDEQFF
abundance: many
j_gene: TRBJ2-1
v_gene: TRBV20-1
d_gene: -

CDR3nt: TGCAGCGTTGGAGGACTTTATATTACGCAGTATTTT
CDR3aa: CSVGGLYITQYF
abundance: many
j_gene: TRBJ2-3
v_gene: TRBV29-1
d_gene: -

CDR3nt: TGCGCCAGCAGTGATCCGGGACTAGCGGTAAACACAGATACGCAGTATTTT
CDR3aa: CASSDPGLAVNTDTQYF
abundance: few
j_gene: TRBJ2-3
v_gene: TRBV10-2
d_gene: TRBD2

CDR3nt: TGTGCCACCAGTGAGGAGTTGGGAAAGGGACAACAGCCCCAGCATTTT
CDR3aa: CATSEELGKGQQPQHF
abundance: -
j_gene: TRBJ1-5
v_gene: TRBV24-1
d_gene: -

CDR3nt: TGTGCCAGCAGAGGACAGCGAAATCAGCCCCAGCATTTT
CDR3aa: CASRGQRNQPQHF
abundance: few
j_gene: TRBJ1-5
v_gene: TRBV6-1
d_gene: -

CDR3nt: TGTGCCAGCAGCTCCCCCCTTTTCGACAGGACGAACACCGGGGAGCTGTTTTTT
CDR3aa: CASSSPLFDRTNTGELFF
abundance: few
j_gene: TRBJ2-2
v_gene: TRBV11-2
d_gene: -

CDR3nt: TGTGCCAGCAGACTAGCCGGGGACAATGAGCAGTTCTTC
CDR3aa: CASRLAGDNEQFF
abundance: -
j_gene: TRBJ2-1
v_gene: TRBV28
d_gene: -

CDR3nt: TGCAGTGCCCCGACTAGCGGGGGCGACCTAGCCAAAAACATTCAGTACTTC
CDR3aa: CSAPTSGGDLAKNIQYF
abundance: many
j_gene: TRBJ2-4
v_gene: TRBV20-1
d_gene: TRBD2